This TCR beta chain emerged from a study of tumor-infiltrating lymphocytes in oesophageal squamous cell carcinoma. This CDR3 has 12 residues. V was pared by 5 bases and J by 7 bases, with 12 bases between. This clonotype is deemed large. A single record per CDR3 protein comes from TCRdb applying MiXCR to the PCR reads. Of around 20,000 distinct CDR3 sequences in the sample, 40% to 55% are singletons; the top ten hold less than 35%. This clonotype was obtained from a male donor with esophageal squamous cell carcinoma. The chain joins TRBV12-3 or TRBV12-4 to TRBJ2-7; tentative D call: TRBD2 (6 bases). The specimen was esophageal tumor tissue. In DNA, the CDR3 is TGTGCCAGCAGTCCCCTGGGGGGAGAGCAGTACTTC. This codes for CASSPLGGEQYF.